This TCR beta chain was retrieved from a study of blood T cells in healthy people across ages. In germline, CDR1 is LGHNA, CDR2 YSLEER. The length of the CDR3 is 14 residues. This clonotype was counted many times. Its antigen is not known. A read error may produce the germline difference seen at one junction end. The use of a sample-barcoded 5' primer and a J-beta primer mix characterized a second PCR of roughly 6 to 11 cycles. From each sample, at least 2.5 million paired-end reads containing CDR3 were obtained. TCRdb reprocessed the 5' RACE reads with MiXCR, giving one entry per CDR3 protein. This table holds 1,500,000 or so distinct CDR3 sequences, roughly 43% found once. Study-wide findings and caveats: Both naive CD4+ cell counts and diversity were greater in long-lived donors than in aged donors.

The study drew donors from healthy Caucasian individuals in Russia aged about 6 to 100. The sample consisted of blood. The TCR comes from a woman younger than 30 in good health. This chain uses TRBV4-3 with TRBJ2-6; D not resolved. The CDR3 DNA reads as TGTGCCAGCAGCCGTGACTCTGGGGCCAACGTCCTGACTTTC. Amino acid sequence: CASSRDSGANVLTF.